A single sample gave rise to the 11 T cell receptor beta chains below, sequenced in a study of T cells in Graves' hyperthyroidism and ophthalmopathy. Researchers amplified the TCR beta CDR3 regions from RNA transcripts. The HTBI primer set was used in a first-round RT-PCR of the TCR CDR3. TCRdb called the multiplex PCR reads again in MiXCR, with one record for every CDR3 protein. This sample has about 420,000 distinct CDR3 sequences, with around a sixth found just once. The sequencing input was blood. Source of these receptors: a woman between 18 and 29 years old with Graves' hyperthyroidism.

The chain recombines TRBV11-2 with TRBJ2-7, with TRBD1 matching over 8 bases. Germline V CDR1 and CDR2: SGHAT, FQNNGV. Trimming at V came to 0 bases and at J to 6 bases, leaving 7 bases not matched to a gene. This CDR3 has 15 amino acids. CDR3 sequence reads: CASSLDPDRVGEQYF. DNA of the CDR3: TGTGCCAGCAGCTTAGACCCGGACAGGGTCGGCGAGCAGTACTTC.

This clonotype showed up many times. The chain employs TRBV20-1 and TRBJ2-3; 9 bases are shared with TRBD2. With 3 bases clipped from V and 6 bases from J, the junction kept 10 bases outside the gene matches. Germline values: CDR1 DFQATT, CDR2 SNEGSKA (reference sequence). The CDR3 length is 15 residues. CDR3: CSARDPSGTLDTQYF. The CDR3 DNA reads TGCAGTGCTAGGGACCCTAGCGGGACGTTGGATACGCAGTATTTT.

This clonotype was counted many times. This chain connects TRBV7-8 to TRBJ1-5; a possible D gene is TRBD1 (5 bases). V dropped 2 bases and J dropped 4 bases, with 12 bases sitting between them. Germline V gene sequence: CDR1 SGHVS, CDR2 FQNEAQ. This CDR3 spans 15 amino acids. CDR3 nucleotides: TGTGCCAGCAGCTTACGTCAGGGATTAAATCAGCCCCAGCATTTT. It encodes CASSLRQGLNQPQHF.

V is TRBV6-2 or TRBV6-3 and J is TRBJ2-7, with TRBD1 identical over 7 bases. The CDR3 sequence is 15 residues long. After removal of 6 bases from V and 3 bases from J, the junction contained 11 bases not matched to a gene. Germline loops: CDR1 MNHEY, CDR2 SVGEGT. CDR3 region: CASRFIRDSSYEQYF. The CDR3, as DNA: TGTGCCAGCAGATTCATCCGGGACAGTAGCTACGAGCAGTACTTC.

This clonotype showed up many times. The J gene is TRBJ2-7, the V gene TRBV20-1; 9 nucleotides line up with TRBD2. This CDR3 comprises 14 residues. CDR1 DFQATT and CDR2 SNEGSKA come from the germline V gene (reference sequence). Trimming took 3 bases from V and 3 from J; bases not matched to a gene: 6. CDR3 sequence reads: CSARPVAGDYEQYF. The CDR3 DNA is TGCAGTGCTAGGCCGGTAGCGGGAGACTACGAGCAGTACTTC.

The V call is TRBV2, the J call TRBJ1-1; D is possibly TRBD1 (6 bases). In germline, CDR1 is SNHLY, CDR2 FYNNEI. This CDR3 region has 12 residues. Trimming pared 6 bases from V and 6 bases from J, leaving 11 bases between. The CDR3 DNA reads TGTGCCAGCAGGGGGACACGGCCTGAAGCTTTCTTT. Residues: CASRGTRPEAFF. Combining the CDR3 with reference TRBV2 and TRBJ1-1 gives the whole variable domain EPEVTQTPSHQVTQMGQEVILRCVPISNHLYFYWYRQILGQKVEFLVSFYNNEISEKSEIFDDQFSVERPDGSNFTLKIRSTKLEDSAMYFCASRGTRPEAFFGQGTRLTVV.

There are many counts of this clonotype. The J gene is TRBJ2-1, the V gene TRBV7-9, with 10 bases fitting TRBD2. The CDR3 extends over 16 amino acids. Germline CDR1 and CDR2: SEHNR and FQNEAQ (reference sequence). V dropped 2 bases and J dropped 8; count of bases not matched to a gene: 9. The CDR3 DNA reads TGTGCCAGCAGCTTATTTTCGGGACTAGCGTCCCATGAGCAGTTCTTC. This encodes CASSLFSGLASHEQFF.

This clonotype has more than one count but fewer than ten. The genes are TRBV19 and TRBJ1-1; D remains ambiguous. Germline loops: CDR1 LNHDA, CDR2 SQIVND (reference sequence). Deletions cut 4 bases from V and 1 base from J, with 7 bases between. The CDR3 sequence is 13 residues long. The CDR3: CASSTYGNTEAFF. The CDR3 DNA sequence: TGTGCCAGTAGTACGTACGGGAACACTGAAGCTTTCTTT.

At least ten counts were recorded for this clonotype. The rearrangement links TRBV6-1 to TRBJ2-5, with 9 nucleotides matching TRBD2. The CDR3 extends over 18 amino acids. CDR1 MNHNS and CDR2 SASEGT come from the germline V gene. After removal of 7 bases from V and 5 bases from J, the junction contained 20 bases not matched to a gene. CDR3 residues: CASNGEGGPSGITETQYF. The CDR3 DNA is TGTGCCAGCAACGGAGAGGGGGGCCCTAGCGGGATCACGGAGACCCAGTACTTC.

Ten or more counts support this clonotype. The V gene is TRBV6-5, the J gene TRBJ1-1, with D unclear. Germline V gene lookup returns CDR1 MNHEY and CDR2 SVGAGI. The CDR3 has 13 amino acids. V lost 2 bases and J 0 bases, leaving 4 bases between the germline ends. CDR3 DNA: TGTGCCAGCAGTTACGCATTGAACACTGAAGCTTTCTTT. It specifies CASSYALNTEAFF.

This clonotype occurred many times. This chain joins TRBV6-5 and TRBJ2-7; 7 nucleotides align to TRBD1. Germline V gene lookup returns CDR1 MNHEY and CDR2 SVGAGI. V shed 6 bases and J 5 bases; nucleotides not matched to a gene: 13. The CDR3 totals 15 residues. The CDR3 region is CASRARGTGADEQYF. The CDR3 coding sequence is TGTGCCAGCAGGGCAAGGGGAACAGGGGCAGACGAGCAGTACTTC.